This T cell receptor (beta chain) emerged from a study of shared clonotypes between healthy human individuals. Study-level background: Three plates each covered CD4 naive and memory; CD8 naive two, CD8 memory one.

Methods used by the authors: Filtering was not the same, since immunoSEQ gave junction-only sequences without quality scores. The data were produced by immunoSEQ multiplex PCR, yet TCRdb's version contains in-frame clones alone and is incomplete. V and J calls and clone size follow that table, whereas D and trimming were derived from the DNA. The repertoire consists of about 1.4 million clones, with over 95% occurring once and the leading ten covering over 1%. Germline V gene data show CDR1 as SGHRS and CDR2 as YFSETQ. The CDR3 is 14 residues long. Between the trimmed V and J ends, which lost 4 bases and 2 bases, there was a span of 12 bases.

The receptor comes from a man in his thirties or forties in good health. The chain carries TRBV5-1 and TRBJ2-5; D perhaps matches TRBD1 (6 bases). The sequencing sample was made of naive CD4+ T cells sorted from blood. Subset given: CD45RA+ positively selected. CDR3 loop: CASSRGQTQETQYF. Here the CDR3 DNA reads TGCGCCAGCAGCCGCGGACAGACTCAAGAGACCCAGTACTTC.